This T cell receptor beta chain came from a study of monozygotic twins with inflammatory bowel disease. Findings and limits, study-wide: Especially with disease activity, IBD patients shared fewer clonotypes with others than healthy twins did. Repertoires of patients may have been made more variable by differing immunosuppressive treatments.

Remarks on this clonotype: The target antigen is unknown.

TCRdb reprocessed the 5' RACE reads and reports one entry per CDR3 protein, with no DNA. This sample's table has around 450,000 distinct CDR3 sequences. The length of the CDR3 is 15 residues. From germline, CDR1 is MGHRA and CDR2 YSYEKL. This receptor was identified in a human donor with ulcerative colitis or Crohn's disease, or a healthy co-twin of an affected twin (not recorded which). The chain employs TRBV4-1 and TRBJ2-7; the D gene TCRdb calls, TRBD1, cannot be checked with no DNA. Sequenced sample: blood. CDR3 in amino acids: CASSQEGQINYEQYF.